Listed here are 23 T cell receptor beta chains from one sample, sequenced in a study of blood T cell repertoires in COVID-19. Profiling relied on immunoSEQ multiplex PCR, and the TCRdb table lists in-frame clones only, not all of them. The sample records 100,000 to 150,000 clones, 75% to 90% being singletons. Sequenced: peripheral blood. The receptors stem from a woman of 80 years or more with COVID-19, enrolled during active disease.

V is TRBV19 and J is TRBJ2-2; 8 bases are a match to TRBD2. The CDR3 is made up of 15 amino acids. The J segment lost 9 bases and the V segment lost 6 bases, leaving 12 bases of the junction unmatched. Germline V gene data show CDR1 as LNHDA and CDR2 as SQIVND (reference sequence). CDR3 sequence (DNA): TGTGCCAGTAGCCCCCCCAGCGGGAGTCGCCGGGAGCTGTTTTTT. Amino acid sequence: CASSPPSGSRRELFF.

The table lists this clone with a few counts. The sample has other DNA sequences that encode this CDR3 too. The CDR3 DNA is TGTGCCAGCAGTTACGGCAGAATCGGCAATCAGCCCCAGCATTTT. As protein: CASSYGRIGNQPQHF. V and J are TRBV6-2 or TRBV6-3 and TRBJ1-5; no firm D call. CDR3 length equals 15 residues. The germline V gene encodes CDR1 MNHEY and CDR2 SVGEGT. V was pared by 2 bases and J by 2 bases, with 10 bases between.

In DNA, the CDR3 is TGTGCCAGCAGCGCGAGCGGGAGGCTACTCACAGATACGCAGTATTTT. The encoded protein is CASSASGRLLTDTQYF. This chain uses TRBV13 with TRBJ2-3, with 9 bases that match TRBD2. Germline V lookup: CDR1 PRHDT, CDR2 FYEKMQ (reference sequence). The junction had 8 bases not matched to a gene; V was cut back by 5 bases and J by 2 bases. The length of the CDR3 is 16 residues.

The chain uses TRBV19 and TRBJ2-7, with 7 bases lining up with TRBD2. The germline V gene has CDR1 LNHDA and CDR2 SQIVND (reference sequence). This CDR3 region has 15 residues. With V trimmed by 4 bases and J by 7 bases, 13 bases remained unmatched. CDR3 residues: CASSNAGTLGREQYF. The DNA for the CDR3 is TGTGCCAGTAGTAACGCCGGGACTCTCGGGAGGGAGCAGTACTTC.

The chain joins TRBV5-5 to TRBJ2-7; TRBD1 is a possible D gene (5 bases). V was cut by 2 bases and J by 3 bases, with 9 bases left in between. CDR3 length: 13 amino acids. Germline loops: CDR1 SGHKS, CDR2 YYEKEE (reference sequence). The CDR3 loop is CASSLTGFYEQYF. As DNA, the CDR3 is TGTGCCAGCAGCTTAACAGGTTTCTACGAGCAGTACTTC.

The chain has TRBV3-1 (or the pseudogene TRBV3-2) and TRBJ1-4; the match to TRBD1 covers 10 bases. This CDR3 comprises 15 residues. V was clipped by 5 bases and J by 7 bases; unmatched bases: 7. In germline, CDR1 is LGHDT, CDR2 YNNKEL (reference sequence). The CDR3 sequence: CASSKKGQGIEKLFF. CDR3 coding DNA: TGTGCCAGCAGCAAGAAGGGACAGGGGATTGAAAAACTGTTTTTT.

This clone showed up just a few times. The chain links TRBV3-1 (or the pseudogene TRBV3-2) to TRBJ2-1; D is unclear. The V gene's germline CDR1 is LGHDT and CDR2 YNNKEL (reference sequence). The V gene lost 7 bases and the J gene lost 8 bases, with 9 bases spanning the gap. The CDR3 has 11 residues. CDR3 loop: CASTLGYEQFF. The CDR3 nucleotides are TGTGCCAGCACACTCGGGTATGAGCAGTTCTTC.

This clone was seen only a few times. The chain recombines TRBV11-1 with TRBJ2-7; a possible D gene is TRBD1 (6 bases). The CDR3 loop spans 13 amino acids. V gave up 1 base and J gave up 5 bases, with 9 bases separating them. Germline lookup yields CDR1 SGHAT and CDR2 FQDESV (reference sequence). CDR3 protein: CASSLERGNEQYF. The DNA of the CDR3 is TGTGCCAGCAGCTTAGAAAGGGGGAACGAGCAGTACTTC.

This clone was found once. The chain is built from TRBV5-4 and TRBJ1-1; a weak D match, TRBD1 (6 bases). V lost 4 bases and J lost 2, with 12 bases in between. The CDR3 runs 14 residues. Germline lookup yields CDR1 SGHNT and CDR2 YYREEE (reference sequence). The CDR3 here is CASSIQGLNTEAFF. The DNA for the CDR3 is TGTGCCAGCAGCATTCAGGGGTTAAACACTGAAGCTTTCTTT.

The genes are TRBV10-3 and TRBJ1-1; a possible D gene is TRBD1 (5 bases). Trimming took off 2 bases at V and 2 bases at J, with 6 bases between the two ends. Germline CDR1 is ENHRY and CDR2 is SYGVKD. This CDR3 comprises 13 residues. The CDR3 protein is CAISEGQNTEAFF. Written as DNA, the CDR3 is TGTGCCATCAGTGAGGGACAAAACACTGAAGCTTTCTTT.

The genes are TRBV19 and TRBJ1-5; D may be TRBD1 (5 bases). V was cut by 5 bases and J by 7 bases, with 12 bases left in between. Germline V gene lookup returns CDR1 LNHDA and CDR2 SQIVND (reference sequence). The CDR3 spans 13 residues. The CDR3: CASSPGGGQPQHF. The CDR3 nucleotides are TGTGCCAGTAGTCCCGGGGGTGGGCAGCCCCAGCATTTT.

The V call is TRBV15, the J call TRBJ2-7; D is possibly TRBD1 (5 bases). The V and J ends lost 0 bases and 4 bases respectively, with 10 bases between them. The CDR3 is made up of 14 amino acids. Germline V gives CDR1 LNHNV, CDR2 YYDKDF (reference sequence). The CDR3 spells CATSREQVGYEQYF. The CDR3 region has the DNA TGTGCCACCAGCAGAGAACAGGTCGGGTACGAGCAGTACTTC.

V gene TRBV6-2 or TRBV6-3 combines with J gene TRBJ2-7, with a possible D match to TRBD1 (5 bases). V shed 2 bases and J shed 5 bases, with 13 bases lying between them. CDR3 length: 14 amino acids. The germline gives CDR1 MNHEY, CDR2 SVGEGT. CDR3 sequence: CASSYAQGGNEQYF. The CDR3, as DNA: TGTGCCAGCAGTTACGCCCAGGGTGGCAACGAGCAGTACTTC.

V and J are TRBV7-8 and TRBJ2-7; D is possibly TRBD1 (6 bases). Trimming removed 2 bases at V and 6 bases at J, with 11 bases between. The CDR3 spans 13 residues. Germline V CDR1 and CDR2: SGHVS, FQNEAQ. CDR3 sequence: CASSLLTGGEQYF. In DNA, the CDR3 is TGTGCCAGCAGCTTACTGACAGGAGGCGAGCAGTACTTC.

The chain employs TRBV18 and TRBJ2-7; TRBD1 matches 9 bases. J lost 3 bases, V lost 3 bases, and 6 bases had no gene match. Germline CDR1 reads KGHSH; CDR2 reads LQKENI. CDR3 size: 15 residues. CDR3 sequence (DNA): TGTGCCAGCTCACCTGGGACAGGGTCTGGCTACGAGCAGTACTTC. Translated, it gives CASSPGTGSGYEQYF. Full variable domain (remainder filled in from reference TRBV18 and TRBJ2-7): NAGVMQNPRHLVRRRGQEARLRCSPMKGHSHVYWYRQLPEEGLKFMVYLQKENIIDESGMPKERFSAEFPKEGPSILRIQQVVRGDSAAYFCASSPGTGSGYEQYFGPGTRLTVT.

The chain carries TRBV11-2 and TRBJ2-5; the D is unclear. This CDR3 is built from 13 residues. V lost 1 base, J lost 4 bases, and 7 bases lay in between. Germline CDR1 and CDR2: SGHAT and FQNNGV. The CDR3 spells CASSLAFSETQYF. The CDR3 DNA sequence: TGTGCCAGCAGCTTAGCTTTTTCAGAGACCCAGTACTTC. Combining the CDR3 with reference TRBV11-2 and TRBJ2-5 gives the whole variable domain EAGVAQSPRYKIIEKRQSVAFWCNPISGHATLYWYQQILGQGPKLLIQFQNNGVVDDSQLPKDRFSAERLKGVDSTLKIQPAKLEDSAVYLCASSLAFSETQYFGPGTRLLVL.

The chain combines TRBV6-6 with TRBJ2-7; 7 nucleotides align to TRBD2. Germline V gene sequence: CDR1 MNHNY, CDR2 SVGAGI (reference sequence). The CDR3 spans 17 residues. Trimming took 5 bases from V and 1 from J; bases not matched to a gene: 14. CDR3 in DNA: TGTGCCAGCAGTCCTCTCCCTTTTGGAGCGGGGTCCTACGAGCAGTACTTC. Translation: CASSPLPFGAGSYEQYF.

This chain uses TRBV7-2 with TRBJ1-2; 8 bases map to TRBD1. CDR1 is SGHTA and CDR2 is FQGNSA in the germline V gene. Trimming cost V 5 bases and J 2 bases; bases outside gene matches: 4. The CDR3 is 14 amino acids. This chain's CDR3 is CASSPRTGNYGYTF. CDR3 nucleotide sequence: TGTGCCAGCAGCCCGCGGACAGGGAACTATGGCTACACCTTC.

This clone was counted a single time. This rearrangement joins TRBV6-5 to TRBJ1-5; 8 bases line up with TRBD1. Germline values: CDR1 MNHEY, CDR2 SVGAGI. J lost 6 bases, V lost 6 bases, and 7 bases had no gene match. The CDR3 runs 14 residues. DNA for the CDR3: TGTGCCAGCAGCCCCTCAGGGGGCGGTCAGCCCCAGCATTTT. This encodes CASSPSGGGQPQHF.

The chain recombines TRBV19 with TRBJ2-7; TRBD2 matches 8 bases. J gave up 6 bases and V 2 bases, and 0 bases lay outside the gene matches. The CDR3 is 12 residues long. CDR1 and CDR2 from the germline V gene are LNHDA and SQIVND (reference sequence). Here the CDR3 reads CASSILAGEQYF. DNA for the CDR3: TGTGCCAGTAGTATACTAGCGGGCGAGCAGTACTTC.

The gene calls are TRBV19 and TRBJ2-1; TRBD1 aligns across 8 bases. There are 14 residues in the CDR3. The junction had 9 bases not matched to a gene; V was cut back by 10 bases and J by 4 bases. The germline CDR1 and CDR2 sequences are LNHDA and SQIVND (reference sequence). CDR3 residues: CATLQGGAYNEQFF. DNA of the CDR3: TGTGCCACCCTACAGGGGGGAGCGTACAATGAGCAGTTCTTC.

V is TRBV4-2 and J is TRBJ2-7; TRBD1 matches 12 bases. The CDR3 consists of 15 residues. Germline CDR1 and CDR2: LGHNA and YNFKEQ. V shed 0 bases, J shed 5 bases, and the junction held 2 bases outside the gene matches. The CDR3 spells CASSQEGQGANEQYF. As DNA, the CDR3 is TGTGCCAGCAGCCAAGAGGGACAGGGGGCGAACGAGCAGTACTTC.

This chain connects TRBV5-1 to TRBJ2-1, with 7 bases matching TRBD2. Trimming at V came to 1 base and at J to 1 base, leaving 2 bases not matched to a gene. CDR3 length equals 15 residues. Germline V lookup: CDR1 SGHRS, CDR2 YFSETQ. Here the CDR3 reads CASSLRGGSYNEQFF. CDR3 bases: TGCGCCAGCAGCTTGAGGGGAGGGTCCTACAATGAGCAGTTCTTC.